This TCR beta chain was recorded in a study of blood T cell repertoires in COVID-19. In the study overall: The United States, Italy and Spain supplied acute and convalescent COVID-19 samples.

In the original workflow: Cell counts per sample came from amplifying reference gene primers. Libraries were prepared by immunoSEQ multiplex PCR; TCRdb keeps only in-frame clonotypes and omits some of them. V and J calls and clone size follow that table, whereas D and trimming were derived from the DNA. In the table there are some 240,000 clones, around 86% of which are singletons. This CDR3 has 14 residues. Trimming pared 4 bases from V and 8 bases from J, leaving 14 bases between. Germline CDR1 and CDR2: LGHNA and YSLEER. Specimen: peripheral blood. The origin of this receptor is a woman aged 70-85 years with COVID-19, enrolled during active disease. The chain has TRBV4-3 and TRBJ2-2; the D gene is possibly TRBD1 (5 bases). The CDR3 spells CASSPRGLGGELFF. The CDR3 bases are TGCGCCAGCAGCCCTAGGGGTTTGGGTGGGGAGCTGTTTTTT.